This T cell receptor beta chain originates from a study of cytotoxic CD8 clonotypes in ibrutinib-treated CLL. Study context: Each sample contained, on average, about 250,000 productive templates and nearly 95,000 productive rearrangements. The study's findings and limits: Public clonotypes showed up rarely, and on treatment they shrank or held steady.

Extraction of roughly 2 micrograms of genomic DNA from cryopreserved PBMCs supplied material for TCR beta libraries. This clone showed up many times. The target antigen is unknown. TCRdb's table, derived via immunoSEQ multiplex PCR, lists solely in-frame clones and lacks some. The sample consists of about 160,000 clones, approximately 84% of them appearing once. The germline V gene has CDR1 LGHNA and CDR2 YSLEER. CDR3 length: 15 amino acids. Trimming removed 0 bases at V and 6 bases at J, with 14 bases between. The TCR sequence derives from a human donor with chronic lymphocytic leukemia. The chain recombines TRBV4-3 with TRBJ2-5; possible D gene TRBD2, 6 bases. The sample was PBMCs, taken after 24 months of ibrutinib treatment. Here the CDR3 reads CASSQDREGRQTQYF. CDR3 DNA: TGCGCCAGCAGCCAAGATCGGGAAGGGAGGCAGACCCAGTACTTC.